The 2 T cell receptor beta chains below all came from one sample that was sequenced in a study of T cells in Graves' hyperthyroidism and ophthalmopathy. RNA transcripts provided the source from which TCR beta CDR3 regions were amplified. An initial round of RT-PCR targeting the TCR CDR3 relied on the HTBI primer set. One entry per CDR3 protein results from TCRdb running MiXCR on the multiplex PCR reads. The sample holds around 300,000 distinct CDR3 sequences, over 11% seen once. The sample consisted of blood. These TCRs come from a woman aged 25-40 years with Graves' hyperthyroidism.

This clonotype was seen more than once but under ten times. This chain links TRBV2 with TRBJ2-3, with 10 bases fitting TRBD2. Germline V gene data show CDR1 as SNHLY and CDR2 as FYNNEI. The CDR3 runs to 14 residues. V dropped 4 bases and J dropped 5; count of bases not matched to a gene: 3. CDR3 amino acids: CASSVSGGEDTQYF. The CDR3 nucleotides are TGTGCCAGCAGTGTGAGCGGGGGGGAAGATACGCAGTATTTT.

This clonotype has a handful of counts. The CDR3 region is CAWGLQGYGYTF. The CDR3 nucleotides read TGTGCCTGGGGCCTACAGGGCTATGGCTACACCTTC. The chain is built from TRBV30 and TRBJ1-2, with D possibly being TRBD1 (6 bases). CDR1 is GTSNPN and CDR2 is SVGIG in the germline V gene (reference sequence). V lost 5 bases and J 4 bases, leaving 11 bases between the germline ends. This CDR3 has 12 amino acids. The entire variable domain, with the rest obtained from reference TRBV30 and TRBJ1-2, is as follows: SQTIHQWPATLVQPVGSPLSLECTVEGTSNPNLYWYRQAAGRGLQLLFYSVGIGQISSEVPQNLSASRPQDRQFILSSKKLLLSDSGFYLCAWGLQGYGYTFGSGTRLTVV.